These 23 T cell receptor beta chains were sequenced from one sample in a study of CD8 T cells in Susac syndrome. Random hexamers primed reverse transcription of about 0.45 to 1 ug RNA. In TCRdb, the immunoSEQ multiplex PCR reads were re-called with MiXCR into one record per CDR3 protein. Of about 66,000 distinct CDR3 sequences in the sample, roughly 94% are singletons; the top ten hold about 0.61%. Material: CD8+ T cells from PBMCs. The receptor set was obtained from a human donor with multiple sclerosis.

This CDR3 is CASATGAGQPQHF. The CDR3 region has the DNA TGCGCCAGCGCTACAGGGGCTGGGCAGCCCCAGCATTTT. This chain joins TRBV5-1 and TRBJ1-5, with 7 nucleotides matching TRBD1. The ends lost 7 bases at V and 7 bases at J; junction bases unmatched: 8. CDR3 length: 13 residues. CDR1 and CDR2 from the germline V gene are SGHRS and YFSETQ.

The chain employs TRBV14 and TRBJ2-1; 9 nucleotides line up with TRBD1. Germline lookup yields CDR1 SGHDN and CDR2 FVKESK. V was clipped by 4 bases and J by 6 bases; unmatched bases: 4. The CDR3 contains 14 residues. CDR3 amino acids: CASSPRTGVNEQFF. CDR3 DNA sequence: TGTGCCAGCAGCCCGAGGACAGGGGTCAATGAGCAGTTCTTC.

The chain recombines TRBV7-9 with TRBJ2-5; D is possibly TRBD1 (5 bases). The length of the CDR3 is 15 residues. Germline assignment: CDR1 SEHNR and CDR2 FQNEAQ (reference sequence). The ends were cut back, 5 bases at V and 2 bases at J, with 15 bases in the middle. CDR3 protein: CASSGVGAGQETQYF. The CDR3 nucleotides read TGTGCCAGCAGCGGGGTAGGCGCAGGGCAAGAGACCCAGTACTTC.

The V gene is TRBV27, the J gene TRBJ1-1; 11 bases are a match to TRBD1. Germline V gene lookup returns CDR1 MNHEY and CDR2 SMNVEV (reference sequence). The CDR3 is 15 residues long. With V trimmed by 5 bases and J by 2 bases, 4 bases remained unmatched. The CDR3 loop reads CASSLGQGANTEAFF. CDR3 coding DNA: TGTGCCAGCAGTCTTGGACAGGGGGCAAACACTGAAGCTTTCTTT.

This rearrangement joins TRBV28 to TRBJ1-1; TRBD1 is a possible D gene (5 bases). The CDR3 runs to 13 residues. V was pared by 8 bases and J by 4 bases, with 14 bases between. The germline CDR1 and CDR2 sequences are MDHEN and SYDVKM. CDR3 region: CASAGAGGTEAFF. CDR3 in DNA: TGTGCCAGCGCCGGGGCGGGTGGCACTGAAGCTTTCTTT.

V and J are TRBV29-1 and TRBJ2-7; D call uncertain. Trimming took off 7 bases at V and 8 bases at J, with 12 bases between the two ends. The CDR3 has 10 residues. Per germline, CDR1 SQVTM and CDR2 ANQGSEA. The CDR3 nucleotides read TGCAGCGCCTGGGGAACGCAGCAGTACTTC. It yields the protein CSAWGTQQYF.

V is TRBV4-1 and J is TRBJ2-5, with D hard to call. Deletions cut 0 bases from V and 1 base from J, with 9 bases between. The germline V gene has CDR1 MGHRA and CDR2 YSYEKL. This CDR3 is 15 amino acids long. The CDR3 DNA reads TGCGCCAGCAGCCAAGAGGGCAGCCCCCAAGAGACCCAGTACTTC. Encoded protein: CASSQEGSPQETQYF.

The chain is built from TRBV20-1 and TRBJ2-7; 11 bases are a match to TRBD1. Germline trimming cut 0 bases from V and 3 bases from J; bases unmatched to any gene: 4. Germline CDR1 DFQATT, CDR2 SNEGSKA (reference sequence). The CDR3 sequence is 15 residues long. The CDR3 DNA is TGCAGTGCTAGAGATCGGGACAGGGGGATCTACGAGCAGTACTTC. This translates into CSARDRDRGIYEQYF.

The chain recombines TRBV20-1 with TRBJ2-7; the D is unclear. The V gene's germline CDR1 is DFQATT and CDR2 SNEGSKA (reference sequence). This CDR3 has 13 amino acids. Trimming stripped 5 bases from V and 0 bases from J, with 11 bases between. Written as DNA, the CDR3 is TGCAGTGCTCGGCTTAAAAGCTCCTACGAGCAGTACTTC. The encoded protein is CSARLKSSYEQYF.

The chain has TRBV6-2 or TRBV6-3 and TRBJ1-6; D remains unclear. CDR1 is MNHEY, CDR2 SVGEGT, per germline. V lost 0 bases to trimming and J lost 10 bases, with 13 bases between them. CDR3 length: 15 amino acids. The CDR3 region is CASSYSLGYASPLHF. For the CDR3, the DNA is TGTGCCAGCAGTTACTCGTTGGGGTATGCGTCACCCCTCCACTTT.

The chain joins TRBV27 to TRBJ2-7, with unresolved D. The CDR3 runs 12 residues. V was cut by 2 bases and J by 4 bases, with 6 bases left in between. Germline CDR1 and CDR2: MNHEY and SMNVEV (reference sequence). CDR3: CASSLMGYEQYF. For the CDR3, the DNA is TGTGCCAGCAGTTTAATGGGGTACGAGCAGTACTTC.

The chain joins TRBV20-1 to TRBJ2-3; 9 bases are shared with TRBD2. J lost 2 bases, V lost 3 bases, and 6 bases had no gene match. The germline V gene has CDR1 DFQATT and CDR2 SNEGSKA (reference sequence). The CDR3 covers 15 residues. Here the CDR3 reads CSASSSGGDTDTQYF. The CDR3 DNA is TGCAGTGCTAGTAGTAGCGGGGGAGACACAGATACGCAGTATTTT.

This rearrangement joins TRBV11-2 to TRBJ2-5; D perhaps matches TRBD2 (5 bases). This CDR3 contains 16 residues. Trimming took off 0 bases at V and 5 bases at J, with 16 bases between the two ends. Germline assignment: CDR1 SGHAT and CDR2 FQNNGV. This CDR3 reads CASSLEEGSPGETQYF. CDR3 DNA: TGTGCCAGCAGCTTAGAGGAAGGCAGCCCGGGGGAGACCCAGTACTTC.

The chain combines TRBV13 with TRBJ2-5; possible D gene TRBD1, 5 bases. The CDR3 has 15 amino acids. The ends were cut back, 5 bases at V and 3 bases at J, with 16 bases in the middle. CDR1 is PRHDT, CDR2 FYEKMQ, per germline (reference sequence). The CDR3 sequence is CASSPDRGREETQYF. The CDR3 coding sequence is TGTGCCAGCAGCCCAGACAGAGGACGGGAAGAGACCCAGTACTTC.

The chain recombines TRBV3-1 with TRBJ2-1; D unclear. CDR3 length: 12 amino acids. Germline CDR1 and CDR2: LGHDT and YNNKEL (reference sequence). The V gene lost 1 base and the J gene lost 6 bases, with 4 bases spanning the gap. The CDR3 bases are TGTGCCAGCAGCCAAGGCTCCAATGAGCAGTTCTTC. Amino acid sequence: CASSQGSNEQFF.

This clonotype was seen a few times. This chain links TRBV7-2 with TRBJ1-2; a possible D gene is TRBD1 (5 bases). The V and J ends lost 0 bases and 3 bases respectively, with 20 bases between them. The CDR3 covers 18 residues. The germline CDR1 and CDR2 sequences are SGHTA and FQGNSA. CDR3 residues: CASSLASPGTVPYYGYTF. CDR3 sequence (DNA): TGTGCCAGCAGCTTAGCGAGTCCAGGGACGGTCCCATACTATGGCTACACCTTC.

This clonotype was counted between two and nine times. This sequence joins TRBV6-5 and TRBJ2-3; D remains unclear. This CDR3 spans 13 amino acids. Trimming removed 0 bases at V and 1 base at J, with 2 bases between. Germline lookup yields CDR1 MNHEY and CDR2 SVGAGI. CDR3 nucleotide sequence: TGTGCCAGCAGTTACTCGGGCACAGATACGCAGTATTTT. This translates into CASSYSGTDTQYF.

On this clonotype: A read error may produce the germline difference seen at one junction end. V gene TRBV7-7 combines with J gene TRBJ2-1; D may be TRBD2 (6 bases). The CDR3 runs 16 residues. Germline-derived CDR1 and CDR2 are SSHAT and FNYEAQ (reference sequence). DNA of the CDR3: TGTGCTAGCAGCTTGGACTATTCGACCTCCTACAATGAGCAGTTCTTC. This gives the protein CASSLDYSTSYNEQFF. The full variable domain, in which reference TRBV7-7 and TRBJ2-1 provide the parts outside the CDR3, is GAGVSQSPRYKVTKRGQDVTLRCDPISSHATLYWYQQALGQGPEFLTYFNYEAQPDKSGLPSDRFSAERPEGSISTLTIQRTEQRDSAMYRCASSLDYSTSYNEQFFGPGTRLTVL.

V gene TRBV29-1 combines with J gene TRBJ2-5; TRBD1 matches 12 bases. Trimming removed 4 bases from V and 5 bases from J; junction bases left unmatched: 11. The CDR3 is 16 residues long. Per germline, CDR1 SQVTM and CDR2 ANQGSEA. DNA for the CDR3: TGCAGCGTTGTTGGAGGCTTGGGACAGGGGGCTGAGACCCAGTACTTC. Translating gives CSVVGGLGQGAETQYF.

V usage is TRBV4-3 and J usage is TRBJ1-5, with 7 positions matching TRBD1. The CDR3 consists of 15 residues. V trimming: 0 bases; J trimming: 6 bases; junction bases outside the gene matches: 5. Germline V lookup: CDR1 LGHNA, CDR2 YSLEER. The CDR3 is CASSQDAGGSQPQHF. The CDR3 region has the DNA TGCGCCAGCAGCCAAGATGCAGGGGGGAGTCAGCCCCAGCATTTT.

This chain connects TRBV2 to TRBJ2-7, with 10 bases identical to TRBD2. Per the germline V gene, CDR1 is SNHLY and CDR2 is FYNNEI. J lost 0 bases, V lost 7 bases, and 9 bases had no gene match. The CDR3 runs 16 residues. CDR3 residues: CASTGTSATLSYEQYF. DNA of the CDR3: TGTGCCAGCACCGGGACTAGCGCCACCCTCTCCTACGAGCAGTACTTC.

CDR3 sequence (DNA): TGTGCCAGCAGGCCCATATCTGGGGCCAACGTCCTGACTTTC. Encoded protein: CASRPISGANVLTF. The rearrangement joins TRBV7-4 to TRBJ2-6, with D uncertain. The length of the CDR3 is 14 residues. Germline CDR1 reads SGHVT; CDR2 reads SQSDAQ. The V and J ends lost 6 bases and 1 base respectively, with 7 bases between them. The full variable domain, rest sourced from reference TRBV7-4 and TRBJ2-6, is GAGVSQSPRYKVAKRGRDVALRCDSISGHVTLYWYRQTLGQGSEVLTYSQSDAQRDKSGRPSGRFSAERPERSVSTLKIQRTEQGDSAVYLCASRPISGANVLTFGAGSRLTVL.

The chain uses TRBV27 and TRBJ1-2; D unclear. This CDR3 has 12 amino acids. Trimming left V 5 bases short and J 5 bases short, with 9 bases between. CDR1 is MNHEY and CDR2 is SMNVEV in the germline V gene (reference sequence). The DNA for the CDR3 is TGTGCCAGCAGTGGAGGGCCTTATGGCTACACCTTC. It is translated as CASSGGPYGYTF.